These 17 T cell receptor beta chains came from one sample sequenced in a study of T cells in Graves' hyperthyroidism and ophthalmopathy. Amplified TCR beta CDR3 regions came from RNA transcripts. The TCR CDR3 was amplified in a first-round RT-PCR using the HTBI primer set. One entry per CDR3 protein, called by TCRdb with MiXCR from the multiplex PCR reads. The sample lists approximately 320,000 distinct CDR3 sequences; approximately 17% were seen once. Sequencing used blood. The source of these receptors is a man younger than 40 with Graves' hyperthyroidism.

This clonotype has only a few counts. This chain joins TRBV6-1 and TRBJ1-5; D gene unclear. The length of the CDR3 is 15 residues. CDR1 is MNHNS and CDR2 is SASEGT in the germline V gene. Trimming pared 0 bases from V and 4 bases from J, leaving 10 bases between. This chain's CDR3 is CASSEAITVNQPQHF. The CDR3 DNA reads TGTGCCAGCAGTGAAGCGATAACAGTGAATCAGCCCCAGCATTTT.

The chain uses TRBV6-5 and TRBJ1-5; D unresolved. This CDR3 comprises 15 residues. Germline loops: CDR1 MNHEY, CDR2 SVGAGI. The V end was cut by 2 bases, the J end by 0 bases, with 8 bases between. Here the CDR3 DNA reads TGTGCCAGCAGTTACCGAAAGGATAGCAATCAGCCCCAGCATTTT. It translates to CASSYRKDSNQPQHF.

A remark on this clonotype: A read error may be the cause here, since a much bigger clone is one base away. The CDR3 is CASSSQAGGWNEQSF. The CDR3 nucleotides read TGTGCCAGCAGTTCCCAAGCGGGAGGTTGGAATGAGCAGTCCTTC. The rearrangement uses TRBV12-3 or TRBV12-4 and TRBJ2-1; 9 bases align to TRBD2. The CDR3 is made up of 15 amino acids.

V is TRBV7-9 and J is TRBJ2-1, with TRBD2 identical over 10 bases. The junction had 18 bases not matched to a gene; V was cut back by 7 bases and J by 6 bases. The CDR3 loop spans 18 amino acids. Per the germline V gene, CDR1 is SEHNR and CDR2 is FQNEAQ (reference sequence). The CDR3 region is CASTPGTLLAGEGNEQFF. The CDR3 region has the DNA TGTGCCAGCACCCCCGGGACCCTTCTAGCGGGAGAGGGCAATGAGCAGTTCTTC.

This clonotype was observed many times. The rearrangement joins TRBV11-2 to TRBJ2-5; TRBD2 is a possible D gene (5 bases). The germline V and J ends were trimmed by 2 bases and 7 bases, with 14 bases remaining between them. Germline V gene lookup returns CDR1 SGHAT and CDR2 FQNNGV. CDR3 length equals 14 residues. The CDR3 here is CASSLSGWDGTQYF. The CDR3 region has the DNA TGTGCCAGCAGCTTATCGGGGTGGGATGGGACCCAGTACTTC.

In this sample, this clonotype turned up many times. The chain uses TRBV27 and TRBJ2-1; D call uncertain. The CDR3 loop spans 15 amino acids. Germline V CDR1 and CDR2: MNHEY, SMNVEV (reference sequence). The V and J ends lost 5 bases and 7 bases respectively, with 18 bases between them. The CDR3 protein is CASSLLPPPRNEQFF. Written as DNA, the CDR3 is TGTGCCAGCAGTCTTCTACCCCCTCCGCGGAATGAGCAGTTCTTC.

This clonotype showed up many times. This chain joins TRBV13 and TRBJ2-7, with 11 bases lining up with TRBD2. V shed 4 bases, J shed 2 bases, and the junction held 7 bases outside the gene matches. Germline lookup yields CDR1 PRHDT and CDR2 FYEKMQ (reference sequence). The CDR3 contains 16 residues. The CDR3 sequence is CASSSRLAGIAYEQYF. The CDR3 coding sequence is TGTGCCAGCAGCTCCCGACTAGCGGGGATAGCCTACGAGCAGTACTTC.

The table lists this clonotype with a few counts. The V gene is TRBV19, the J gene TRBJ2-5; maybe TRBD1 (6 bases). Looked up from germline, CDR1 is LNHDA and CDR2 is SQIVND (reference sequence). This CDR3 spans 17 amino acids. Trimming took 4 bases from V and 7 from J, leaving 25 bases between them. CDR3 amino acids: CASSKTERGSVLATQYF. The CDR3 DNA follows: TGTGCCAGTAGTAAGACGGAAAGGGGGAGCGTATTGGCGACCCAGTACTTC.

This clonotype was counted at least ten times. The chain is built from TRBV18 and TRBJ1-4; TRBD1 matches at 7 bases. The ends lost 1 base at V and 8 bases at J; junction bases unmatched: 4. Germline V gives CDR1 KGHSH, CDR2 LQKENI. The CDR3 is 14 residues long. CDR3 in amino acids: CASSPQGAREKLFF. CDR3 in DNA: TGTGCCAGCTCACCACAGGGGGCTAGGGAAAAACTGTTTTTT.

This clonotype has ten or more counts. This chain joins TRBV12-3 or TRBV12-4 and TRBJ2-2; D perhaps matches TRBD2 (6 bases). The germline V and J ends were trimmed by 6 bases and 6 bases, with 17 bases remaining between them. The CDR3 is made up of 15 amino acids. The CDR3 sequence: CASSRHIREPGELFF. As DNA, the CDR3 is TGTGCCAGCAGCCGACACATCCGGGAGCCCGGGGAGCTGTTTTTT.

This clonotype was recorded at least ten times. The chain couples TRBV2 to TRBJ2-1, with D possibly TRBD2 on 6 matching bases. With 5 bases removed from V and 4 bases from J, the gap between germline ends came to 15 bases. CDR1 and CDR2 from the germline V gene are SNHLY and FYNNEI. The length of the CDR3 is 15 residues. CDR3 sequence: CASSTGLGLYNEQFF. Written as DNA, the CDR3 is TGTGCCAGCAGTACGGGACTGGGACTTTACAATGAGCAGTTCTTC.

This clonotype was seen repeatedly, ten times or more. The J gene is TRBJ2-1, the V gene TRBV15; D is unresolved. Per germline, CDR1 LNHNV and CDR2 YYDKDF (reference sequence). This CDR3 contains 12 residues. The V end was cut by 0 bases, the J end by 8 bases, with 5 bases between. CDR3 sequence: CATSRDWDEQFF. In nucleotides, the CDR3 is TGTGCCACCAGCAGAGATTGGGATGAGCAGTTCTTC.

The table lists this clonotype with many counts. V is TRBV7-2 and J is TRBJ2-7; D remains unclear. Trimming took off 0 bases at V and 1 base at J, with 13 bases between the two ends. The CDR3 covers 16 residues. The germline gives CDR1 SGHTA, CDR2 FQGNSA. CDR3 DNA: TGTGCCAGCAGCTTAGCGGGAAGGCACAGTTCCTACGAGCAGTACTTC. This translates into CASSLAGRHSSYEQYF.

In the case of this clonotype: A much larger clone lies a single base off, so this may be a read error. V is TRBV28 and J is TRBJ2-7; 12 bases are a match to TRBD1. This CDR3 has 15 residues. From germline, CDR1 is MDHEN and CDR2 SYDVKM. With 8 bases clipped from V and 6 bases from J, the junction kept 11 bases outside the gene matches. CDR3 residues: CASGLPGQGAGEQYF. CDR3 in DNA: TGTGCCAGCGGTCTCCCGGGACAGGGGGCTGGCGAGCAGTACTTC.

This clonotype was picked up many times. CDR3 bases: TGTGCCAGCAGGTCGAGCTCCTACAATGAGCAGTTCTTC. This translates into CASRSSSYNEQFF. This sequence joins TRBV12-3 or TRBV12-4 and TRBJ2-1; D gene unclear. V was clipped by 6 bases and J by 0 bases, with 6 bases between them. The CDR3 consists of 13 residues.

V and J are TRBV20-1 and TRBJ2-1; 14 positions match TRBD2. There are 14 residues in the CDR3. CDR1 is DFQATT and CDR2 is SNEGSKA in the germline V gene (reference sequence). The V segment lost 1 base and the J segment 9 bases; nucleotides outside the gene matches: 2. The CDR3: CSARAGTSGSEQFF. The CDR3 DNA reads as TGCAGTGCTAGAGCTGGGACTAGCGGGAGTGAGCAGTTCTTC.

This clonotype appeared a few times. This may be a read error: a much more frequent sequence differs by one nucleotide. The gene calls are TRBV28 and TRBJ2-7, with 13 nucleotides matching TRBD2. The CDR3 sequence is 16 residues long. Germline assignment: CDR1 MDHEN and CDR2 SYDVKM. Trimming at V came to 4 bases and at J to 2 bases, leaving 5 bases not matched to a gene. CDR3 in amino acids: CASSSETSGRPYEQYF. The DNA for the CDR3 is TGTGCCAGCAGTTCGGAGACTAGCGGGAGGCCCTACGAGCAGTACTTC.